A selection of T cell receptor beta chains follows, all from one sample in a study of cytomegalovirus exposure and HLA in healthy donors. The assay was immunoSEQ multiplex PCR, and TCRdb's table has in-frame clones only and misses some. The sample has roughly 130,000 clones; nearly 90% are singletons. The source material was PBMCs. These TCRs come from a woman aged 18-29 years in good health and CMV-seropositive. CDR3s include the opening cysteine and the closing phenylalanine or tryptophan. A D gene is named only where the DNA matches it firmly. Size is stated for part of the rows, as once, few or many counts, or as a class when the clone is expanded.

d_call	clone_size	v_call	j_call	cdr3_nt	cdr3_aa
TRBD1	.	TRBV18	TRBJ1-5	TGTGCCAGCTCATCAAGGACAGGGGAGAATCAGCCCCAGCATTTT	CASSSRTGENQPQHF
TRBD1	.	TRBV7-9	TRBJ1-3	TGTGCCAGCAGCCAAGAGAGACAGGGAGTTAGCACCATATATTTT	CASSQERQGVSTIYF
TRBD2	.	TRBV9	TRBJ2-2	TGTGCCAGCAGCCCTAGCGGGGGGAACACCGGGGAGCTGTTTTTT	CASSPSGGNTGELFF
.	.	TRBV19	TRBJ2-1	TGTGCCAGTAGTATAACCGGCAATGAGCAGTTCTTC	CASSITGNEQFF
.	.	TRBV5-1	TRBJ2-3	TGCGCCAGCAGCTTTACTAGCCGCGGAGATACGCAGTATTTT	CASSFTSRGDTQYF
TRBD2	once	TRBV29-1	TRBJ2-7	TGCAGCGTTGGGGAGGGGTCCCACTACGAGCAGTACTTC	CSVGEGSHYEQYF
TRBD2	.	TRBV4-1	TRBJ2-1	TGCGCCAGCAGCCCGGGACTAGCGGGGTACAATGAGCAGTTCTTC	CASSPGLAGYNEQFF
.	.	TRBV6-1	TRBJ1-1	TGTGCCAGCACGGCAGACGGGGGTGGCACTGAAGCTTTCTTT	CASTADGGGTEAFF
.	.	TRBV9	TRBJ2-7	TGTGCCAGCTCTCGCCGTTCCGGAGACCTCCAAGAGGAGCAGTACTTC	CASSRRSGDLQEEQYF
.	.	TRBV4-2	TRBJ1-2	TGTGCCAGCAGCCAAACAACACCCAACTATGGCTACACCTTC	CASSQTTPNYGYTF
TRBD1	.	TRBV10-3	TRBJ2-1	TGTGCCATCAGTGCAGGGACAGGGGGCAAGCAGTTCTTC	CAISAGTGGKQFF
TRBD1	.	TRBV9	TRBJ1-3	TGTGCCAGCAGCGTGGACAGGGACTACACCATATATTTT	CASSVDRDYTIYF
.	.	TRBV7-9	TRBJ1-1	TGTGCCAGCAGCACCCAGGGAGGCGGGGTCTTTAACACTGAAGCTTTCTTT	CASSTQGGGVFNTEAFF
.	.	TRBV7-6	TRBJ1-2	TGTGCCAGCAGTGACGACAGCAACTATGGCTACACCTTC	CASSDDSNYGYTF
.	.	TRBV7-9	TRBJ1-5	TGTGCCAGCAGACAACGACAGGAGAAAAATCAGCCCCAGCATTTT	CASRQRQEKNQPQHF
.	.	TRBV15	TRBJ1-5	TGTGCCACCAGCAGAGATCGAGGAGGGCCCAATCAGCCCCAGCATTTT	CATSRDRGGPNQPQHF
.	.	TRBV5-4	TRBJ1-2	TGTGCCAGCAGGCCGGCGGGGTCTGTGGTCGGTGGCTACACCTTC	CASRPAGSVVGGYTF
TRBD1	.	TRBV27	TRBJ1-4	TGTGCCAGCAGTTTTGGACAGGGGGTTGAAAAACTGTTTTTT	CASSFGQGVEKLFF
.	.	TRBV9	TRBJ1-2	TGTGCCAGCAGCGTACGGCAGGGTTATGGCTACACCTTC	CASSVRQGYGYTF
.	once	TRBV7-9	TRBJ1-5	TGTGCCAGCAGCTTAGCGATTGGAAAAACAGGACATCAGCCCCAGCATTTT	CASSLAIGKTGHQPQHF
TRBD1	.	TRBV5-5	TRBJ2-7	TGTGCCAGCAGCTTGCGGCAGGGGGCCGCCTACGAGCAGTACTTC	CASSLRQGAAYEQYF
.	.	TRBV2	TRBJ2-1	TGTGCCAGCAGTGAAAGCCTGCTCGGCAGGGAATTAGGCAATGAGCAGTTCTTC	CASSESLLGRELGNEQFF
TRBD1	.	TRBV7-9	TRBJ1-2	TGTGCCAGCAGTTCCGGACAGGGGGCATCCTATGGCTACACCTTC	CASSSGQGASYGYTF
TRBD1	.	TRBV30	TRBJ2-7	TGTGCCTGGAGCGGACAGGACTACGAGCAGTACTTC	CAWSGQDYEQYF
TRBD1	.	TRBV2	TRBJ1-5	TGTGCCAGCAGTTACAGGGGGCCAGATCAGCCCCAGCATTTT	CASSYRGPDQPQHF
TRBD1	.	TRBV19	TRBJ1-5	TGTGCCAGTAGGCGCGACAGGGTAAGCAATCAGCCCCAGCATTTT	CASRRDRVSNQPQHF
TRBD2	.	TRBV11-2	TRBJ2-7	TGTGCCAGCAGCCCTCTGGGGGGGTACGACGAGCAGTACTTC	CASSPLGGYDEQYF
.	once	TRBV5-6	TRBJ1-1	TGTGCCAGCAGCTTGGCCGGTTGGGGGCAGGCTTTCTTT	CASSLAGWGQAFF
TRBD1	few	TRBV11-3	TRBJ2-2	TGTGCCAGCAGCCTGGACAGGGGGAACACCGGGGAGCTGTTTTTT	CASSLDRGNTGELFF
TRBD2	.	TRBV11-3	TRBJ2-3	TGTGCCAGCAGCTTAGTTAGCGGGGGAAGCACAGATACGCAGTATTTT	CASSLVSGGSTDTQYF
TRBD2	.	TRBV5-1	TRBJ2-1	TGCGCCAGCAGCGATTCACTAGCGGGGGGATATGAGCAGTTCTTC	CASSDSLAGGYEQFF
TRBD1	.	TRBV5-1	TRBJ2-3	TGCGCCAGCAGCTTGCCTCGACTGACAGGGGATTGGACAGATACGCAGTATTTT	CASSLPRLTGDWTDTQYF
TRBD1	.	TRBV15	TRBJ1-1	TGTGCCACCAAGCAGGGGGCGATGAACACTGAAGCTTTCTTT	CATKQGAMNTEAFF
TRBD1	.	TRBV6-5	TRBJ2-7	TGTGCCAGCAGCCGCGCGACAGGGGTCTCCTACGAGCAGTACTTC	CASSRATGVSYEQYF
TRBD2	.	TRBV2	TRBJ2-1	TGTGCCAGCCTCCTCCGGGCTAGCGGGGGGGCAGAAAATGAGCAGTTCTTC	CASLLRASGGAENEQFF
.	.	TRBV20-1	TRBJ1-1	TGCAGTGCTAGAGATCGCACAGTAACTTTCTTT	CSARDRTVTFF
.	.	TRBV7-8	TRBJ1-5	TGTGCCAGCAGCGGTGACAGGTATCAGCCCCAGCATTTT	CASSGDRYQPQHF
TRBD1	.	TRBV7-9	TRBJ1-6	TGTGCCAGCAGTTCGGGACAGGGGTCGGAAAGAGGCTCACCCCTCCACTTT	CASSSGQGSERGSPLHF
.	once	TRBV30	TRBJ1-4	TGTGCCTGGGCTCCGGGGGGATCAACTAATGAAAAACTGTTTTTT	CAWAPGGSTNEKLFF
.	.	TRBV25-1	TRBJ1-2	TGTGCCAGCTCCGACAGCGTTAACTATGGCTACACCTTC	CASSDSVNYGYTF
TRBD2	.	TRBV28	TRBJ2-3	TGTGCCAGCAGTTTATGGGTGAGCGGGGGAGCCCGCACAGATACGCAGTATTTT	CASSLWVSGGARTDTQYF
.	.	TRBV2	TRBJ1-3	TGTGCCAGCAGGGGGGGGACCTCTGGAAACACCATATATTTT	CASRGGTSGNTIYF
TRBD1	.	TRBV6-5	TRBJ1-1	TGTGCCAGCAGTTTTTCGGGACAGGGGAACACTGAAGCTTTCTTT	CASSFSGQGNTEAFF
.	.	TRBV7-2	TRBJ2-7	TGTGCCAGCAGCTTCAGCTACGAGCAGTACTTC	CASSFSYEQYF
.	.	TRBV6-1	TRBJ1-1	TGTGCCAGCAGTGAAAGGGCAGGGTTTACGCTGAACACTGAAGCTTTCTTT	CASSERAGFTLNTEAFF
.	.	TRBV14	TRBJ1-6	TGTGCCAGCAGCCCGCCGGGGACTTATAATTCACCCCTCCACTTT	CASSPPGTYNSPLHF
.	.	TRBV1	TRBJ1-1	TGCACCAGCAGCCAAAGGACAGGGGTCCCATGGACAGCTTTCTTT	CTSSQRTGVPWTAFF
TRBD1	.	TRBV7-8	TRBJ1-5	TGTGCCAGCAGCTTAAGGGACAGGATTAATCAGCCCCAGCATTTT	CASSLRDRINQPQHF
.	.	TRBV7-2	TRBJ1-4	TGTGCCAGCAGTTTCGGGGGACGGAATGAAAAACTGTTTTTT	CASSFGGRNEKLFF
.	once	TRBV7-2	TRBJ1-2	TGTGCCAGCAGCGCGGATGTAGGTGGCTACACCTTC	CASSADVGGYTF
.	.	TRBV6-5	TRBJ1-1	TGTGCCAGCAGTCCAGGTCTCTCTGAAGCTTTCTTT	CASSPGLSEAFF
TRBD1	.	TRBV5-1	TRBJ1-2	TGCGCCAGCAGCCCACAGGGGGGGCATGGCTACACCTTC	CASSPQGGHGYTF
.	once	TRBV7-6	TRBJ2-5	TGTGCCAGCAGCTTAGGAGGAAACCAAGAGACCCAGTACTTC	CASSLGGNQETQYF
.	.	TRBV11-2	TRBJ1-4	TGTGCCAGCAGCTTAGATTTTGGGGGACACCTTAATGAAAAACTGTTTTTT	CASSLDFGGHLNEKLFF
.	.	TRBV9	TRBJ2-2	TGTGCCAGCAGCGTGACTGTCAACACCGGGGAGCTGTTTTTT	CASSVTVNTGELFF
TRBD1	.	TRBV6-4	TRBJ1-1	TGTGCCAGCAGTGACTTGGGACAGGGAGGACGGGACACTGAAGCTTTCTTT	CASSDLGQGGRDTEAFF
.	.	TRBV28	TRBJ1-5	TGTGCCAGCAGTTTCAGGGTTATTCGCAATCAGCCCCAGCATTTT	CASSFRVIRNQPQHF